The clone carrying this TCR beta chain has a handful of counts. The data derive from a study of naive and memory T cell subsets. Both TRBC1 and TRBC2 were covered by a beta constant-region primer of two equimolar oligonucleotides. Ligated cDNA was amplified by four rounds of PCR with nested alpha and beta constant-region primers and SP2. Using its own MiXCR run on the UMI-ligation and nested PCR reads, TCRdb lists one record per CDR3 protein. Among under 35,000 distinct CDR3 sequences, under 20% were seen once, and the ten largest hold around 3.3%. Germline V CDR1 and CDR2: SGDLS, YYNGEE. V gave up 0 bases and J gave up 2 bases, with 12 bases separating them. The CDR3 consists of 15 residues.

The V gene is TRBV9, the J gene TRBJ2-7, with a possible D match to TRBD2 (5 bases). The receptor comes from a human donor in good health. Sequencing used effector memory CD4+ T cells from blood. Subset denoted: effector memory, CD45RA- CD27-. CDR3 nucleotides: TGTGCCAGCAGCGTAGAAGCGGATACTCCCTACGAGCAGTACTTC. Encoded protein: CASSVEADTPYEQYF.